The clone carrying this T cell receptor beta chain has only a few counts. This sample is part of a study of T cell repertoires in cytomegalovirus infection. Each CDR3 protein is one row after TCRdb ran MiXCR on the reads. The top ten hold roughly 50% of the sample, which has 250,000 or so distinct CDR3 sequences, about 15% seen once. Sequencing was done on a sample of CD8+ T cells from PBMCs. The TCR sequence derives from a human donor in good health (CMV status not recorded). Some clones in this sample may be carry-over from other donors' samples.

The DNA for the CDR3 is TGTGCCAGCATGACAGGGACTGAAGCTTTCTTT. Residues: CASMTGTEAFF. The V call is TRBV6-1, the J call TRBJ1-1; TRBD1 aligns across 7 bases. V shed 7 bases and J 5 bases; nucleotides not matched to a gene: 1. Germline CDR1 is MNHNS and CDR2 is SASEGT. The CDR3 spans 11 residues.